What follows are 21 T cell receptor beta chains derived from one specimen sequenced in a study of PD-L1 blockade in urothelial cancer. Sequencing was performed with immunoSEQ multiplex PCR; in TCRdb, only in-frame clones are kept and a portion is missing. The repertoire holds 49,000 or so clones, with around 74% as singletons. The sample's time point: pretreatment peripheral blood. The sequenced sample was PBMCs, obtained around atezolizumab (anti-PD-L1) treatment. The receptor source for this set is a man between 65 and 85 years old with urothelial cancer.

This chain links TRBV10-1 with TRBJ2-7; 8 bases align to TRBD2. V trimming: 0 bases; J trimming: 1 base; junction bases outside the gene matches: 5. The CDR3 covers 16 residues. Germline loops: CDR1 WNHNN, CDR2 SYGVQD (reference sequence). The CDR3 loop is CASSESLGLGSYEQYF. The CDR3, as DNA: TGCGCCAGCAGTGAGTCCTTGGGACTAGGGTCCTACGAGCAGTACTTC.

The chain is built from TRBV10-2 and TRBJ2-7; D is unclear. The V gene lost 0 bases and the J gene lost 1 base, with 7 bases spanning the gap. CDR3 length: 14 amino acids. The germline V gene has CDR1 WSHSY and CDR2 SAAADI. The CDR3 protein is CASSESIESYEQYF. The CDR3 region has the DNA TGCGCCAGCAGTGAGTCCATAGAATCCTACGAGCAGTACTTC.

The chain combines TRBV2 with TRBJ2-7; TRBD2 aligns across 7 bases. The CDR3 has 14 residues. V was pared by 10 bases and J by 0 bases, with 9 bases of the junction left unmatched. Germline V gene data show CDR1 as SNHLY and CDR2 as FYNNEI. CDR3 DNA: TGTGCCACAACACTAGCGTGGGACTCCTACGAGCAGTACTTC. Amino acids: CATTLAWDSYEQYF.

The rearrangement links TRBV30 to TRBJ2-2; no clear D. Trimming took off 2 bases at V and 4 bases at J, with 11 bases between the two ends. The germline V gene encodes CDR1 GTSNPN and CDR2 SVGIG (reference sequence). CDR3 length: 14 residues. The CDR3 protein is CAWSPAPSTGELFF. The CDR3 region has the DNA TGTGCCTGGAGTCCCGCCCCTAGCACCGGGGAGCTGTTTTTT.

The V gene is TRBV13, the J gene TRBJ2-1; D possibly corresponds to TRBD2 (6 bases). Trimming pared 4 bases from V and 6 bases from J, leaving 16 bases between. The CDR3 runs 15 residues. CDR1 and CDR2 from the germline V gene are PRHDT and FYEKMQ (reference sequence). This chain's CDR3 is CASSSQGGRGNEQFF. The CDR3 bases are TGTGCCAGCAGCTCCCAAGGAGGGCGGGGCAATGAGCAGTTCTTC.

This clone showed up just a few times. The chain joins TRBV18 to TRBJ1-2, with 8 bases that match TRBD1. V trimming: 4 bases; J trimming: 4 bases; junction bases outside the gene matches: 5. The germline gives CDR1 KGHSH, CDR2 LQKENI. The CDR3 has 14 residues. The CDR3 region is CASSQGQDLYGYTF. The DNA of the CDR3 is TGTGCCAGCTCACAGGGACAGGACCTCTATGGCTACACCTTC.

The CDR3 sequence is CASSESQRDTDTQYF. The DNA of the CDR3 is TGCGCCAGCAGTGAGTCGCAAAGAGACACAGATACGCAGTATTTT. V is TRBV10-1 and J is TRBJ2-3; D call uncertain. The CDR3 extends over 15 amino acids. Deletions cut 0 bases from V and 2 bases from J, with 9 bases between. CDR1 and CDR2 from the germline V gene are WNHNN and SYGVQD (reference sequence).

Points on this clone: No conserved phenylalanine or tryptophan ends this CDR3, so it is likely a read error. No DNA is shown, since the ends of the CDR3 on it are uncertain; the CDR3 is the one TCRdb lists. The J gene is TRBJ2-2, the V gene TRBV4-1; the table's D call TRBD1 went unverified against the DNA. Per germline, CDR1 MGHRA and CDR2 YSYEKL. The CDR3 is 10 residues long, counting both termini. This chain's CDR3 is CASSQKGTGD.

This clone was seen a handful of times. The chain uses TRBV19 and TRBJ2-1, with 7 bases aligning to TRBD2. The CDR3 spans 15 residues. Germline lookup yields CDR1 LNHDA and CDR2 SQIVND (reference sequence). Trimming removed 1 base from V and 4 bases from J; junction bases left unmatched: 4. The CDR3 region has the DNA TGTGCCAGTAGTATAGCCGGGGGGACGTACAATGAGCAGTTCTTC. Translated: CASSIAGGTYNEQFF.

This clone was observed a handful of times. The chain recombines TRBV9 with TRBJ1-2; D gene uncertain. Between the trimmed V and J ends, which lost 0 bases and 2 bases, there was a span of 17 bases. The CDR3 is 17 residues long. CDR1 is SGDLS, CDR2 YYNGEE, per germline. The chain's CDR3 is CASSVAAEQARNYGYTF. Written as DNA, the CDR3 is TGTGCCAGCAGCGTAGCGGCAGAGCAGGCGCGAAACTATGGCTACACCTTC.

This clone was detected once. The rearrangement uses TRBV6-1 and TRBJ1-1; TRBD1 matches 8 bases. The CDR3 is 14 residues long. Germline trimming cut 4 bases from V and 7 bases from J; bases unmatched to any gene: 8. Germline assignment: CDR1 MNHNS and CDR2 SASEGT. CDR3 in DNA: TGTGCCAGCAGTGTTCGACAGGGGAGGGGTGAAGCTTTCTTT. Its protein product is CASSVRQGRGEAFF.

This clone showed up just once. The genes are TRBV6-1 and TRBJ2-7; D might be TRBD2 (6 bases). Germline V gene data show CDR1 as MNHNS and CDR2 as SASEGT. The CDR3 extends over 15 amino acids. V was cut by 6 bases and J by 0 bases, with 15 bases left in between. CDR3: CASSAISGASYEQYF. For the CDR3, the DNA is TGTGCCAGCAGCGCTATTAGCGGTGCCTCCTACGAGCAGTACTTC.

The rearrangement joins TRBV27 to TRBJ1-4; TRBD1 is a possible D gene (5 bases). V gave up 2 bases and J gave up 4 bases, with 11 bases separating them. CDR1 is MNHEY and CDR2 is SMNVEV in the germline V gene (reference sequence). This CDR3 is 15 amino acids long. CDR3 in amino acids: CASSLVRGVNEKLFF. DNA for the CDR3: TGTGCCAGCAGTTTAGTCCGGGGGGTTAATGAAAAACTGTTTTTT.

The chain recombines TRBV5-1 with TRBJ2-5; D is undetermined. V dropped 1 base and J dropped 4 bases, with 5 bases sitting between them. The CDR3 runs to 12 residues. CDR1 is SGHRS and CDR2 is YFSETQ in the germline V gene. The CDR3 DNA reads TGCGCCAGCAGCTTGTCTATAGAGACCCAGTACTTC. Amino acids: CASSLSIETQYF.

V and J are TRBV5-1 and TRBJ2-2, with 11 bases matching TRBD2. CDR1 is SGHRS, CDR2 YFSETQ, per germline. V lost 4 bases to trimming and J lost 7 bases; unmatched junction nucleotides: 6. The CDR3 sequence is 15 residues long. The CDR3 protein is CASSLTSGSVGELFF. The CDR3 nucleotides read TGCGCCAGCAGCCTCACTAGCGGGAGTGTCGGGGAGCTGTTTTTT.

The rearrangement links TRBV5-1 to TRBJ2-1, with D uncertain. This CDR3 comprises 13 residues. Germline V gene data show CDR1 as SGHRS and CDR2 as YFSETQ. Trimming shortened V by 1 base and J by 9 bases, and 11 bases separated the two germline ends. This CDR3 is CASSLPQRSEQFF. CDR3 DNA: TGCGCCAGCAGCTTGCCCCAACGGAGTGAGCAGTTCTTC.

This clone was recorded many times. This specimen includes other DNA sequences encoding the same CDR3. The chain links TRBV5-1 to TRBJ2-1, with 10 bases identical to TRBD1. Trimming took 3 bases from V and 2 from J; bases not matched to a gene: 2. The CDR3 sequence is 15 residues long. Looked up from germline, CDR1 is SGHRS and CDR2 is YFSETQ. In DNA, the CDR3 is TGCGCCAGCAGCTCCGGGACAGGGGCCTACAATGAGCAGTTCTTC. This sequence encodes CASSSGTGAYNEQFF. Using reference TRBV5-1 and TRBJ2-1 for the parts outside the CDR3, the full variable domain is KAGVTQTPRYLIKTRGQQVTLSCSPISGHRSVSWYQQTPGQGLQFLFEYFSETQRNKGNFPGRFSGRQFSNSRSEMNVSTLELGDSALYLCASSSGTGAYNEQFFGPGTRLTVL.

This sequence joins TRBV7-2 and TRBJ2-1; maybe TRBD2 (5 bases). Germline V gene sequence: CDR1 SGHTA, CDR2 FQGNSA. This CDR3 has 13 residues. V was cut by 2 bases and J by 7 bases, with 9 bases left in between. The CDR3 bases are TGTGCCAGCAGCTTAAGAGGGCGGAATGAGCAGTTCTTC. This encodes CASSLRGRNEQFF.

CDR3 in DNA: TGCGCCAGCAGCAGCCGACAGGGGCCGTACAATGAGCAGTTCTTC. Protein product: CASSSRQGPYNEQFF. The chain recombines TRBV5-1 with TRBJ2-1; 8 nucleotides agree with TRBD1. The CDR3 is made up of 15 amino acids. Looked up from germline, CDR1 is SGHRS and CDR2 is YFSETQ. With V trimmed by 4 bases and J by 4 bases, 7 bases remained unmatched.

The V gene is TRBV9, the J gene TRBJ1-1, with TRBD1 matching 7 bases. Germline V gives CDR1 SGDLS, CDR2 YYNGEE. The CDR3 sequence is 15 residues long. J lost 0 bases, V lost 4 bases, and 6 bases had no gene match. The DNA of the CDR3 is TGTGCCAGCAGCCCCCTGGGACAGATGAACACTGAAGCTTTCTTT. It translates to CASSPLGQMNTEAFF.

The rearrangement links TRBV7-2 to TRBJ1-1; TRBD1 might be the D (5 bases). The V and J ends lost 3 bases and 5 bases respectively, with 19 bases between them. CDR1 is SGHTA, CDR2 FQGNSA, per germline. This CDR3 is 16 amino acids long. The CDR3 DNA reads as TGTGCCAGCAGCTTTTCTGGGATGCGGGGGGGGACTGAAGCTTTCTTT. Translating gives CASSFSGMRGGTEAFF.